This TCR beta chain was captured by sequencing in a study of T cell responses to AZD1222 COVID-19 vaccine. The study, taken as a whole, reports: Two AZD1222 administrations were followed by greater Spike-specific TCR breadth and depth. Clonal diversity was possibly underestimated, and the donors were mostly white British, with more females. As reported, nearly half of all spike-specific TCRs target variant regions that are unmutated.

Using immunoSEQ multiplex PCR, the repertoire was profiled, and TCRdb retains in-frame clones only, with some absent. The data contain fewer than 95,000 clones, roughly 90% of them seen just once; the ten biggest clones take up 5.5%. The analysis combined second doses at about 4 or about 12 weeks. In the case of this clone: The antigen remains unidentified.

The material was peripheral blood, obtained 28 days after the second AZD1222 dose. This TCR came from an adult who received the AZD1222 COVID-19 vaccine.

The CDR3 DNA reads TGCAGCGTTGAAGCCTGGGGGCGCGACTATGGCTACACCTTC. This encodes CSVEAWGRDYGYTF. The V call is TRBV29-1, the J call TRBJ1-2, with D possibly TRBD1 on 6 matching bases. Trimming took off 1 base at V and 3 bases at J, with 12 bases between the two ends. CDR3 length: 14 amino acids. Germline V gene lookup returns CDR1 SQVTM and CDR2 ANQGSEA.